The source of this T cell receptor beta chain is a study of T cells in Graves' hyperthyroidism and ophthalmopathy. General observations from the study: Stable hyperthyroidism was told apart from ophthalmopathy by a model built on 13 V-J features. Appearing also in blood were most of the thyroid clonotypes expanded above 0.001.

About this clonotype itself: Its antigen is not identified.

Researchers barred patients who had uncontrolled infection, other autoimmune disease, pregnancy or lactation. Amplification targeted TCR beta CDR3 regions from RNA transcripts. Using the HTBI primer set, a first-round RT-PCR was run on the TCR CDR3. TCRdb ran MiXCR on the multiplex PCR reads and lists one entry per CDR3 protein. The sample holds approximately 510,000 distinct CDR3 sequences, 40% to 50% seen once. The receptor's source is an adult woman with Graves' disease, either hyperthyroidism or ophthalmopathy (not recorded which). Sequenced input: peripheral blood or thyroid tissue (not recorded which).

The CDR3 loop reads CASSEEQGSSTEAFF. The CDR3 bases are TGTGCCAGCAGTGAAGAACAGGGGTCCAGCACTGAAGCTTTCTTT. The chain joins TRBV2 to TRBJ1-1; 7 bases agree with TRBD1. The CDR3 totals 15 residues. J lost 4 bases, V lost 1 base, and 6 bases had no gene match. The V gene's germline CDR1 is SNHLY and CDR2 FYNNEI.